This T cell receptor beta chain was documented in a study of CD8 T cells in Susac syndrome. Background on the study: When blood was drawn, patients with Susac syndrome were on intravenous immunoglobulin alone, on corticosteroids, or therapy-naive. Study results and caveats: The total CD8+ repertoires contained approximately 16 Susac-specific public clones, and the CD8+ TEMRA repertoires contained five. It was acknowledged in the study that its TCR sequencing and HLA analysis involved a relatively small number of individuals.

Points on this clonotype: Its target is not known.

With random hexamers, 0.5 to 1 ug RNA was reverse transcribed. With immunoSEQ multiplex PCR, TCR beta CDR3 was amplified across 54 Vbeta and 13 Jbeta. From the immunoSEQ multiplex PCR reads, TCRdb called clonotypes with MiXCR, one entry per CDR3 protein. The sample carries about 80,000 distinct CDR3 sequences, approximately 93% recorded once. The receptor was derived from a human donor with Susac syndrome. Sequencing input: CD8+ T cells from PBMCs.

The CDR3 nucleotides are TGTGCCAGCAGCCAAGTAGGACAGGGGGCCTACGAGCAGTACTTC. Residues: CASSQVGQGAYEQYF. The chain carries TRBV4-2 and TRBJ2-7; 10 nucleotides match TRBD1. With V trimmed by 1 base and J by 2 bases, 2 bases remained unmatched. CDR1 and CDR2 from the germline V gene are LGHNA and YNFKEQ. The CDR3 is 15 amino acids.